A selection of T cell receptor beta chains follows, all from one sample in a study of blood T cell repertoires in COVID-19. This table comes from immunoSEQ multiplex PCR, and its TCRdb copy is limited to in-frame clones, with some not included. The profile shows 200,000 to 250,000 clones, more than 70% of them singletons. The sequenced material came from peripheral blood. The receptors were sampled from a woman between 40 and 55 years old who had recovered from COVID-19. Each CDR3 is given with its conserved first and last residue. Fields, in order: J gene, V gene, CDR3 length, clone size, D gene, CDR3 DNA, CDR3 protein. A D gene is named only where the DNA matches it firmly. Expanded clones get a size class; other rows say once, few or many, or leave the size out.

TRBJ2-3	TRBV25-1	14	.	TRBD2	TGTGCCAGCAGTGCGAGCGGGAGGGCCCATACGCAGTATTTT	CASSASGRAHTQYF
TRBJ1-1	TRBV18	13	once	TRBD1	TGTGCCAGCTCACGAAAGGACAGGAGTGAAGCTTTCTTT	CASSRKDRSEAFF
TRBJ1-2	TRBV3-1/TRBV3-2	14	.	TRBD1	TGTGCCAGCAGCTCAGACAGGGCTCCCTATGGCTACACCTTC	CASSSDRAPYGYTF
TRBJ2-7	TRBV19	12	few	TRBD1	TGTGCCAGAGGACAGGAAACATACGAGCAGTACTTC	CARGQETYEQYF
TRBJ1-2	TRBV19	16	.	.	TGTGCCAGTAGGGGTGACAGGTACTTGGGAGACTATGGCTACACCTTC	CASRGDRYLGDYGYTF
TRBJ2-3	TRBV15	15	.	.	TGTGCCACCAGCAGAGATGTAAGGGTACAGGGTACGCAGTATTTT	CATSRDVRVQGTQYF
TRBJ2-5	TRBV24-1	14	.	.	TGTGCCACCAGTGAGGGGGGGGCGCGAGAGACCCAGTACTTC	CATSEGGARETQYF
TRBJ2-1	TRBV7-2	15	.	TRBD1	TGTGCCAGCAGCTTAGACGCCGGGACAGGGAATGAGCAGTTCTTC	CASSLDAGTGNEQFF
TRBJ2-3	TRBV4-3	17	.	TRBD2	TGCGCCAGCAGCCAGACTAGCGGGGGAGCTATCACAGATACGCAGTATTTT	CASSQTSGGAITDTQYF
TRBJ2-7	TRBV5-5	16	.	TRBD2	TGTGCCAGCAGCTTGACCTTTAGCGGGATTGCCTACGAGCAGTACTTC	CASSLTFSGIAYEQYF
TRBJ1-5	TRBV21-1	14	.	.	TGTGCCAGCAACAGGGGTAAAACTCGTCAGCCCCAGCATTTT	CASNRGKTRQPQHF
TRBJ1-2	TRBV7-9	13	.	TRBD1	TGTGCCAGCAGCCCGACAGGGGCGGGAGGCTACACCTTC	CASSPTGAGGYTF